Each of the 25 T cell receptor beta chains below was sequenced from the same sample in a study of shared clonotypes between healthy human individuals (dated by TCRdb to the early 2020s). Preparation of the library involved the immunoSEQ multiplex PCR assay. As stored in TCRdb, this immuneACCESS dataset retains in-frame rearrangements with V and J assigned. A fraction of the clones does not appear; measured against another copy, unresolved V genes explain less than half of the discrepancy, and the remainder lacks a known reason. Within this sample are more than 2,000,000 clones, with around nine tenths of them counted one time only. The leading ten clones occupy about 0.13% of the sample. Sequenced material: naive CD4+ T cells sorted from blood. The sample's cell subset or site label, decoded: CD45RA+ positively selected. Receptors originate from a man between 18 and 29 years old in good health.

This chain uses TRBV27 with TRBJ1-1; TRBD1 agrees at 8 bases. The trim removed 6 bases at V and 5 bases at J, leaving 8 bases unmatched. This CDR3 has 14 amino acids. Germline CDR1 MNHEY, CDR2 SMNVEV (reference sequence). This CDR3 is CASSRTGKVTEAFF. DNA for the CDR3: TGTGCCAGCAGCCGGACAGGGAAGGTGACTGAAGCTTTCTTT.

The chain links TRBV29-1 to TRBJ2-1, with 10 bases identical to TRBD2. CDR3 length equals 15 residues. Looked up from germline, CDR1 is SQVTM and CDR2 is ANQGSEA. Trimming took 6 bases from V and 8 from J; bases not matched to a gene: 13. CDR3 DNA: TGCAGCGTCGCCCCCCGGCTAGCGGGAGACCATGAGCAGTTCTTC. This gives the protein CSVAPRLAGDHEQFF.

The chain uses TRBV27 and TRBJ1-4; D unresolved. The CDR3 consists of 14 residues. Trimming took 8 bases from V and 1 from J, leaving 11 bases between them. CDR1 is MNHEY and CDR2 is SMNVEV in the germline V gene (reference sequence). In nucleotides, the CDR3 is TGTGCCAGCCAAAGGGCTGGAACTAATGAAAAACTGTTTTTT. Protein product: CASQRAGTNEKLFF. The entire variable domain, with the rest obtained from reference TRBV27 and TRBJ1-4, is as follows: EAQVTQNPRYLITVTGKKLTVTCSQNMNHEYMSWYRQDPGLGLRQIYYSMNVEVTDKGDVPEGYKVSRKEKRNFPLILESPSPNQTSLYFCASQRAGTNEKLFFGSGTQLSVL.

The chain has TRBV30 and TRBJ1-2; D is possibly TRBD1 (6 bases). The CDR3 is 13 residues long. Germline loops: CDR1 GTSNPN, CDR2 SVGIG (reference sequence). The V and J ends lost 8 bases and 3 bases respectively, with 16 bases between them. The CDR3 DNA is TGTGCCGCCTCGGGGGGGGCCGACTATGGCTACACCTTC. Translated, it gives CAASGGADYGYTF.

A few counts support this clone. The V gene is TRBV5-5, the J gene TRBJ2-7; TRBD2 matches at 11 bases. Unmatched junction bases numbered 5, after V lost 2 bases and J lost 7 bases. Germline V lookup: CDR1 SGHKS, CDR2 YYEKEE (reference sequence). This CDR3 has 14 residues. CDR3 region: CASSLLAGAREQYF. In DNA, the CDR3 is TGTGCCAGCAGCTTACTAGCGGGGGCTAGGGAGCAGTACTTC.

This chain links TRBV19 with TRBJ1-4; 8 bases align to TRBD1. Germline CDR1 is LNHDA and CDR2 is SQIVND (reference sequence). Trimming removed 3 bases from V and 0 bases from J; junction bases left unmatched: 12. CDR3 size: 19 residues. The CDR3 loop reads CASSISGGRGRSTNEKLFF. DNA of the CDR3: TGTGCCAGTAGTATTTCTGGCGGCAGGGGGCGGTCAACTAATGAAAAACTGTTTTTT.

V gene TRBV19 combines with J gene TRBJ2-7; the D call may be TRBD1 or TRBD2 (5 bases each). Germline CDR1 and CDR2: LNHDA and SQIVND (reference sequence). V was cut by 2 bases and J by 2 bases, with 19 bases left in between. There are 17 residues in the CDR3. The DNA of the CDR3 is TGTGCCAGTAGTATAAGGGACCAACACAACCCACCCTACGAGCAGTACTTC. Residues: CASSIRDQHNPPYEQYF.

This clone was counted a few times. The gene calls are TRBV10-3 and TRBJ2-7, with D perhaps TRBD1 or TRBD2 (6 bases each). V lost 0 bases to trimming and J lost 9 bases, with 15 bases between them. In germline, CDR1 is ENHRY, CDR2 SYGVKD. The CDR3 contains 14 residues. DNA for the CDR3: TGTGCCATCAGTGAGTCTGGGGGGCAAGGACGGCAGTACTTC. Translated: CAISESGGQGRQYF.

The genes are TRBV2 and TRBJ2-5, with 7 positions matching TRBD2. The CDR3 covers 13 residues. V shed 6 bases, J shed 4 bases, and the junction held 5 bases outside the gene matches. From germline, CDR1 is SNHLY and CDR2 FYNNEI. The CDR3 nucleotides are TGTGCCAGCAGACGACTAGCTGTAGAGACCCAGTACTTC. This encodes CASRRLAVETQYF.

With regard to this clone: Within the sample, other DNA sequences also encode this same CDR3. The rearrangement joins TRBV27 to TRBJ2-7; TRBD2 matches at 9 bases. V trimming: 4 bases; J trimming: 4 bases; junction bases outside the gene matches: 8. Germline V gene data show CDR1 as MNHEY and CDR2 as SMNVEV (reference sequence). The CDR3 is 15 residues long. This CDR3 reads CASSSPGLASYEQYF. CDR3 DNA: TGTGCCAGCAGTTCCCCGGGACTAGCTTCGTACGAGCAGTACTTC.

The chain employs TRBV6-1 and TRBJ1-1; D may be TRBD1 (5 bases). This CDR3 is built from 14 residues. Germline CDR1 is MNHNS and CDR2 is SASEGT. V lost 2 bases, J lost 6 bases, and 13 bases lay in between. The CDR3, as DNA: TGTGCCAGCAGTGAAAGTGAGGGGCAGGCTGAAGCTTTCTTT. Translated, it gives CASSESEGQAEAFF.

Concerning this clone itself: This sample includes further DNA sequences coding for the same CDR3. Written as DNA, the CDR3 is TGTGCCAGCAGCCCCAGGCTAGCGGGGGTCGGAGAGCAGTACTTC. It specifies CASSPRLAGVGEQYF. V and J are TRBV7-9 and TRBJ2-7; 10 bases line up with TRBD2. The CDR3 consists of 15 residues. The V gene end was trimmed by 5 bases and the J gene end by 7 bases; junction bases not matched to a gene: 11. CDR1 SEHNR and CDR2 FQNEAQ come from the germline V gene (reference sequence).

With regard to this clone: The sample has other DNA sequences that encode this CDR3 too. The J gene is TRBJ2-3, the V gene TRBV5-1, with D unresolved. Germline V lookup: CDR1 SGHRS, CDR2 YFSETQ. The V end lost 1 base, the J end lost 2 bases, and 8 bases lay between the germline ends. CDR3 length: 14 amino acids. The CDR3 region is CASSLSGITDTQYF. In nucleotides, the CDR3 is TGCGCCAGCAGCTTGTCTGGGATCACAGATACGCAGTATTTT.

CDR3 amino acids: CASSQEGLPYNEQFF. In DNA form, the CDR3 reads TGTGCCAGCAGTCAGGAGGGACTTCCCTACAATGAGCAGTTCTTC. V is TRBV2 and J is TRBJ2-1; tentative D call: TRBD2 (6 bases). With 5 bases removed from V and 2 bases from J, the gap between germline ends came to 13 bases. This CDR3 region has 15 residues. CDR1 and CDR2 (germline): SNHLY, FYNNEI.

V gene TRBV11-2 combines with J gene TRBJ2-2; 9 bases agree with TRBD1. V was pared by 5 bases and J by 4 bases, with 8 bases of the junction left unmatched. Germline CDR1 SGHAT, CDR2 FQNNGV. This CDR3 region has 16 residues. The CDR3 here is CASSPYRGLVTGELFF. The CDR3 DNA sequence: TGTGCCAGCAGCCCTTACAGGGGGCTGGTCACCGGGGAGCTGTTTTTT. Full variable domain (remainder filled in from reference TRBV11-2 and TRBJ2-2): EAGVAQSPRYKIIEKRQSVAFWCNPISGHATLYWYQQILGQGPKLLIQFQNNGVVDDSQLPKDRFSAERLKGVDSTLKIQPAKLEDSAVYLCASSPYRGLVTGELFFGEGSRLTVL.

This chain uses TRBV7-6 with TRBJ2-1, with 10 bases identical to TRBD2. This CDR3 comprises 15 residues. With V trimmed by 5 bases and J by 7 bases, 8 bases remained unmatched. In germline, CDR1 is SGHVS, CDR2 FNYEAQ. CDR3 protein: CASSPSSGSINEQFF. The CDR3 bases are TGTGCCAGCAGCCCCTCTAGCGGGAGTATTAATGAGCAGTTCTTC.

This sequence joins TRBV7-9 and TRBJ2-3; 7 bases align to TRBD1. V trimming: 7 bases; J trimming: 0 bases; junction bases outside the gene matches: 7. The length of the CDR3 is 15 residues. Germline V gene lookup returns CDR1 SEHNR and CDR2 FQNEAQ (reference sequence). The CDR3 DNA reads TGTGCCAGCACCCCGGGACAGTCTAGCACAGATACGCAGTATTTT. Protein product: CASTPGQSSTDTQYF.

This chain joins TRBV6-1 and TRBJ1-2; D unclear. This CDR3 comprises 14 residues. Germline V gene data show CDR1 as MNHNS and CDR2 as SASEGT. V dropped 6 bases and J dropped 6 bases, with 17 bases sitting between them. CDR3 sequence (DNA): TGTGCCAGCAGACGACCAGGTGTAGAAAATGGCTACACCTTC. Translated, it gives CASRRPGVENGYTF.

The CDR3 DNA is TGTGCCTGGAGTGTTGGGGGGGGCGCCTGGGAAAAACTGTTTTTT. Translating gives CAWSVGGGAWEKLFF. V and J are TRBV30 and TRBJ1-4; D perhaps matches TRBD1 (6 bases). Trimming removed 0 bases from V and 8 bases from J, with 16 bases in between. Germline CDR1 reads GTSNPN; CDR2 reads SVGIG (reference sequence). CDR3 length: 15 residues.

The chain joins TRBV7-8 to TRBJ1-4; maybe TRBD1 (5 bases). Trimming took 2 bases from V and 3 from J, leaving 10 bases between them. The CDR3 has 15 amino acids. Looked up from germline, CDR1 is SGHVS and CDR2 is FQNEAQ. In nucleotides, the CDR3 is TGTGCCAGCAGCTTATGGGGGGAGGCTAATGAAAAACTGTTTTTT. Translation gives CASSLWGEANEKLFF.

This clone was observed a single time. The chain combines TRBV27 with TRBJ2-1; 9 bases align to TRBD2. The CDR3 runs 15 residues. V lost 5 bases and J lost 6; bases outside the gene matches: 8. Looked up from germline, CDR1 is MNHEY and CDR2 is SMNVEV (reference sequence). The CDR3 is CASSPVAGDGNEQFF. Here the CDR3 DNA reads TGTGCCAGCAGTCCCGTAGCGGGAGATGGCAATGAGCAGTTCTTC.

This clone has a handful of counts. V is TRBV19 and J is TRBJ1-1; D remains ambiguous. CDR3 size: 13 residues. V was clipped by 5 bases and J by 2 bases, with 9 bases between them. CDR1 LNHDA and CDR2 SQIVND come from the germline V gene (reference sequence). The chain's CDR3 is CASSSAGNTEAFF. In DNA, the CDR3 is TGTGCCAGTAGTTCCGCTGGCAACACTGAAGCTTTCTTT.

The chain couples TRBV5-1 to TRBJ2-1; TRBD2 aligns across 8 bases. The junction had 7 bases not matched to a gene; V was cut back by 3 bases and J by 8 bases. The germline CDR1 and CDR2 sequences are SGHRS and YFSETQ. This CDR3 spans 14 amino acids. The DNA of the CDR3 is TGCGCCAGCAGCTCCGGGACTAGTACTCATGAGCAGTTCTTC. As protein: CASSSGTSTHEQFF.

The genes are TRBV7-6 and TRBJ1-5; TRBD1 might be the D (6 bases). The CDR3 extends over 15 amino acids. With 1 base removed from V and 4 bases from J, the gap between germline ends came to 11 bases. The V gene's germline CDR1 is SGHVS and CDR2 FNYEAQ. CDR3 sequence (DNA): TGTGCCAGCAGCTTAGGACAGGCGGGGAATCAGCCCCAGCATTTT. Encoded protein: CASSLGQAGNQPQHF.

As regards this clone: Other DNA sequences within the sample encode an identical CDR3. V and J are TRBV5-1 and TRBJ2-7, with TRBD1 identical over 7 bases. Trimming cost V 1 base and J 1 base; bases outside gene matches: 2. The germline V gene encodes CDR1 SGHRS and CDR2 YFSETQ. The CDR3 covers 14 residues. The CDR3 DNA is TGCGCCAGCAGCTTGACAGGGGATTCCTACGAGCAGTACTTC. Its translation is CASSLTGDSYEQYF.